The 2 T cell receptor beta chains below come from one sample, sequenced in a study of vaccination effects on CD4 cells after COVID-19. Prior to sequencing, the ViraFEST assay stimulated PBMC with viral peptide pools, which expanded the antigen-specific CD4+ T cells. Investigators separated out CD4+ T cells once less than 11 days of culture had passed. The study found no prior SARS-CoV-2 infection in the vaccine recipients, who tested negative for nucleocapsid antibodies. Their antigen targets remain unknown. Method: immunoSEQ multiplex PCR; TCRdb's copy keeps in-frame clones and lacks some. The sample lists about 73,000 clones, 60% to 85% occurring once. This specimen consisted of CD4+ T cells from PBMCs cultured with SARS-CoV-2 spike peptides, obtained before COVID-19 vaccination. The receptors derive from a human donor who received a COVID-19 vaccine.

The chain couples TRBV24-1 to TRBJ1-3; D perhaps matches TRBD1 (5 bases). This CDR3 region has 15 residues. The V gene's germline CDR1 is KGHDR and CDR2 SFDVKD. Trimming pared 3 bases from V and 4 bases from J, leaving 12 bases between. CDR3 DNA sequence: TGTGCCACCAGTGATCCCAGGGCAGGGGGAAACACCATATATTTT. Amino acid sequence: CATSDPRAGGNTIYF.

This chain connects TRBV7-3 to TRBJ2-2, with TRBD1 matching over 8 bases. CDR1 is SGHTA and CDR2 is FQGTGA in the germline V gene. The junction had 0 bases not matched to a gene; V was cut back by 0 bases and J by 6 bases. The CDR3 consists of 14 residues. The CDR3 loop reads CASSLTTGAGELFF. CDR3 nucleotide sequence: TGTGCCAGCAGCTTAACGACAGGGGCCGGGGAGCTGTTTTTT.